Below are 4 T cell receptor beta chains sequenced from a single sample in a study of T cell responses to AZD1222 COVID-19 vaccine. Data came from immunoSEQ multiplex PCR; TCRdb stores just in-frame clones and leaves some out. The sample shows roughly 43,000 clones, 80% of them seen only once. Sequenced here: peripheral blood, sampled 28 days after the second dose of the MenACWY control vaccine. Receptor source: an adult who received the MenACWY meningococcal vaccine as a control.

The chain links TRBV30 to TRBJ2-1; D unresolved. V lost 3 bases to trimming and J lost 8 bases, with 5 bases between them. This CDR3 contains 10 residues. Looked up from germline, CDR1 is GTSNPN and CDR2 is SVGIG (reference sequence). The CDR3 region has the DNA TGTGCCTGGAGGGGGTATGAGCAGTTCTTC. It encodes CAWRGYEQFF. Drawing the rest from reference TRBV30 and TRBJ2-1, the complete variable domain is SQTIHQWPATLVQPVGSPLSLECTVEGTSNPNLYWYRQAAGRGLQLLFYSVGIGQISSEVPQNLSASRPQDRQFILSSKKLLLSDSGFYLCAWRGYEQFFGPGTRLTVL.

This sequence joins TRBV19 and TRBJ2-2, with D maybe TRBD2 (6 bases). V gave up 8 bases and J gave up 8 bases, with 15 bases separating them. This CDR3 spans 13 amino acids. Germline V gene lookup returns CDR1 LNHDA and CDR2 SQIVND (reference sequence). The CDR3, as DNA: TGTGCCAGTGCCCCTAGCGTTTTGGGGGAGCTGTTTTTT. The encoded protein is CASAPSVLGELFF.

The V call is TRBV6-5, the J call TRBJ1-6; D gene ambiguous. This CDR3 is built from 14 residues. V was clipped by 7 bases and J by 0 bases, with 7 bases between them. Germline lookup yields CDR1 MNHEY and CDR2 SVGAGI. The CDR3 nucleotides read TGTGCCAGCAACGACAACTCCTATAATTCACCCCTCCACTTT. Its translation: CASNDNSYNSPLHF.

This sequence joins TRBV18 and TRBJ2-1; D call uncertain. The V and J ends lost 0 bases and 10 bases respectively, with 13 bases between them. The CDR3 has 14 amino acids. Germline loops: CDR1 KGHSH, CDR2 LQKENI. CDR3 sequence reads: CASSPPTLVGEQFF. The CDR3 DNA is TGTGCCAGCTCACCACCTACGCTAGTGGGGGAGCAGTTCTTC.